These T cell receptor beta chains were read from a single sample in a study of blood T cell repertoires in COVID-19. Clones were sequenced by immunoSEQ multiplex PCR, and TCRdb holds only the in-frame ones, with some missing. The sample includes 100,000 to 150,000 clones, around four fifths of them seen just once. The specimen sequenced was peripheral blood. Every receptor here comes from a man in his fifties or sixties with acute or convalescent COVID-19. CDR3s include the opening cysteine and the closing phenylalanine or tryptophan. D genes are given only for firm matches. Rows give clone size only sometimes, using once, few, many, or a class for an expanded clone.

size: -
J: TRBJ1-5
D: -
length: 14
V: TRBV7-2
CDR3: CASTRKGSNQPQHF
DNA: TGTGCCAGCACACGAAAGGGGAGCAATCAGCCCCAGCATTTT

size: -
J: TRBJ1-1
D: TRBD1
length: 13
V: TRBV19
CDR3: CASSIWTGSEAFF
DNA: TGTGCCAGTAGTATCTGGACAGGATCTGAAGCTTTCTTT

size: -
J: TRBJ1-1
D: -
length: 13
V: TRBV30
CDR3: CAWARTMNTEAFF
DNA: TGTGCCTGGGCCAGAACCATGAACACTGAAGCTTTCTTT

size: few
J: TRBJ1-1
D: TRBD1
length: 14
V: TRBV27
CDR3: CASSLTGGSTEAFF
DNA: TGTGCCAGCAGTCTAACAGGGGGGAGCACTGAAGCTTTCTTT

size: once
J: TRBJ1-5
D: TRBD1
length: 16
V: TRBV27
CDR3: CASSPARGQSNQPQHF
DNA: TGTGCCAGCAGCCCAGCCAGGGGGCAGAGCAATCAGCCCCAGCATTTT

size: -
J: TRBJ2-3
D: TRBD2
length: 14
V: TRBV5-1
CDR3: CASSGTSGIDTQYF
DNA: TGCGCCAGCAGCGGGACTAGCGGGATTGATACGCAGTATTTT

size: -
J: TRBJ1-2
D: -
length: 13
V: TRBV19
CDR3: CASSGQAGGGYTF
DNA: TGTGCCAGTAGTGGGCAGGCTGGCGGGGGCTACACCTTC

size: -
J: TRBJ1-1
D: -
length: 20
V: TRBV11-2
CDR3: CASSLEDRQSLLGLNTEAFF
DNA: TGTGCCAGCAGCTTAGAGGATAGACAGAGCCTTTTAGGGCTGAACACTGAAGCTTTCTTT

size: -
J: TRBJ2-5
D: -
length: 15
V: TRBV4-1
CDR3: CASSQTSAGPETQYF
DNA: TGCGCCAGCAGCCAAACCTCGGCGGGACCTGAGACCCAGTACTTC

size: -
J: TRBJ2-3
D: -
length: 12
V: TRBV12-3/TRBV12-4
CDR3: CASSSITDTQYF
DNA: TGTGCCAGCTCCTCTATCACAGATACGCAGTATTTT

size: -
J: TRBJ1-2
D: TRBD1
length: 15
V: TRBV28
CDR3: CASYQAGQGARGYTF
DNA: TGTGCCAGCTATCAAGCTGGACAGGGGGCCCGGGGCTACACCTTC

size: -
J: TRBJ1-2
D: TRBD1
length: 15
V: TRBV5-1
CDR3: CASSGGTGRRAGYTF
DNA: TGCGCCAGCAGCGGGGGGACAGGGCGTCGGGCTGGCTACACCTTC

size: -
J: TRBJ2-1
D: TRBD1
length: 16
V: TRBV7-6
CDR3: CASSLQGAAGYNEQFF
DNA: TGTGCCAGCAGCTTACAGGGGGCTGCGGGCTACAATGAGCAGTTCTTC

size: -
J: TRBJ1-1
D: -
length: 13
V: TRBV6-5
CDR3: CASRLEGVTEAFF
DNA: TGTGCCAGCAGACTCGAGGGGGTCACTGAAGCTTTCTTT

size: -
J: TRBJ1-1
D: TRBD1
length: 14
V: TRBV10-3
CDR3: CATKAGQGNTEAFF
DNA: TGTGCCACTAAAGCGGGACAGGGGAACACTGAAGCTTTCTTT

size: -
J: TRBJ2-2
D: TRBD2
length: 18
V: TRBV27
CDR3: CASSPLSGAGTNTGELFF
DNA: TGTGCCAGCAGTCCCCTCTCGGGAGCGGGAACGAACACCGGGGAGCTGTTTTTT

size: once
J: TRBJ1-2
D: -
length: 13
V: TRBV7-3
CDR3: CASSFSAGLPLTF
DNA: TGTGCCAGCAGCTTCTCCGCTGGGCTACCCCTTACCTTC

size: -
J: TRBJ1-1
D: -
length: 15
V: TRBV5-6
CDR3: CASIWRQALNTEAFF
DNA: TGTGCCAGCATCTGGCGACAGGCCCTGAACACTGAAGCTTTCTTT

size: -
J: TRBJ1-2
D: TRBD1
length: 14
V: TRBV18
CDR3: CASSGRQGSYGYTF
DNA: TGTGCCAGCTCAGGACGACAGGGAAGCTATGGCTACACCTTC

size: -
J: TRBJ2-7
D: -
length: 14
V: TRBV11-2
CDR3: CASSLDSSRYEQYF
DNA: TGTGCCAGCAGCTTAGATTCTAGTAGGTACGAGCAGTACTTC

size: -
J: TRBJ2-5
D: TRBD2
length: 16
V: TRBV27
CDR3: CASRPGLAAPQETQYF
DNA: TGTGCCAGCAGACCCGGACTAGCGGCACCCCAAGAGACCCAGTACTTC

size: -
J: TRBJ2-3
D: -
length: 16
V: TRBV2
CDR3: CASSGGLGGSTDTQYF
DNA: TGTGCCAGCAGTGGGGGCCTCGGGGGTAGCACAGATACGCAGTATTTT

size: once
J: TRBJ1-5
D: -
length: 18
V: TRBV5-6
CDR3: CASSSRANRVRSNQPQHF
DNA: TGTGCCAGCAGCTCCCGGGCCAACAGGGTTAGAAGCAATCAGCCCCAGCATTTT

size: -
J: TRBJ2-2
D: -
length: 16
V: TRBV19
CDR3: CASSNGFPLVPGELFF
DNA: TGTGCCAGTAGTAACGGTTTCCCACTAGTTCCCGGGGAGCTGTTTTTT

size: -
J: TRBJ1-6
D: TRBD1
length: 17
V: TRBV2
CDR3: CASSGRQGGSYNSPLHF
DNA: TGTGCCAGCAGTGGGAGACAGGGGGGCTCCTATAATTCACCCCTCCACTTT

size: few
J: TRBJ1-3
D: -
length: 16
V: TRBV4-1
CDR3: CASSQDRTGSGNTIYF
DNA: TGCGCCAGCAGCCAAGACCGTACAGGGTCTGGAAACACCATATATTTT

size: few
J: TRBJ1-5
D: TRBD1
length: 17
V: TRBV24-1
CDR3: CATSGQGAISGNQPQHF
DNA: TGTGCCACCAGTGGACAGGGGGCAATTTCTGGCAATCAGCCCCAGCATTTT

size: many
J: TRBJ2-1
D: TRBD2
length: 16
V: TRBV10-1
CDR3: CASSGTTSGRVREQFF
DNA: TGCGCCAGCAGTGGGACGACTAGCGGGAGGGTCCGGGAGCAGTTCTTC

size: -
J: TRBJ2-7
D: -
length: 14
V: TRBV6-5
CDR3: CASSYSTSIWEQYF
DNA: TGTGCCAGCAGTTACTCGACTTCTATCTGGGAGCAGTACTTC

size: -
J: TRBJ2-7
D: TRBD1
length: 13
V: TRBV24-1
CDR3: CATQQGAPSEQYF
DNA: TGTGCCACTCAACAGGGGGCGCCGAGCGAGCAGTACTTC

size: -
J: TRBJ2-1
D: -
length: 16
V: TRBV27
CDR3: CASVPLYAGPYNEQFF
DNA: TGTGCCAGCGTGCCCTTGTACGCGGGACCCTACAATGAGCAGTTCTTC

size: -
J: TRBJ2-1
D: -
length: 14
V: TRBV5-1
CDR3: CASSLGQIYNEQFF
DNA: TGCGCCAGCAGCTTGGGACAGATCTACAATGAGCAGTTCTTC

size: -
J: TRBJ1-4
D: TRBD1
length: 16
V: TRBV13
CDR3: CASSRDRGAANEKLFF
DNA: TGTGCCAGCAGCCGCGACAGGGGAGCAGCTAATGAAAAACTGTTTTTT

size: -
J: TRBJ2-5
D: TRBD1
length: 16
V: TRBV9
CDR3: CASSARGQGLGETQYF
DNA: TGTGCCAGCAGCGCGAGGGGACAGGGTTTAGGGGAGACCCAGTACTTC

size: -
J: TRBJ2-5
D: -
length: 15
V: TRBV24-1
CDR3: CATSDTGIYEETQYF
DNA: TGTGCCACCAGTGACACCGGGATCTACGAAGAGACCCAGTACTTC

size: -
J: TRBJ1-2
D: -
length: 14
V: TRBV7-8
CDR3: CASSSSHSNYGYTF
DNA: TGTGCCAGCAGCTCCAGTCACAGTAACTATGGCTACACCTTC

size: -
J: TRBJ2-1
D: -
length: 12
V: TRBV7-2
CDR3: CASSLRASEQFF
DNA: TGTGCCAGCAGCTTGAGGGCTTCCGAGCAGTTCTTC

size: -
J: TRBJ2-7
D: -
length: 13
V: TRBV19
CDR3: CASSLFATYEQYF
DNA: TGTGCCAGTAGCCTATTTGCCACCTACGAGCAGTACTTC

size: -
J: TRBJ2-7
D: -
length: 13
V: TRBV15
CDR3: CATSRSGRGEQYF
DNA: TGTGCCACCAGCAGATCCGGTAGGGGCGAGCAGTACTTC

size: -
J: TRBJ1-2
D: TRBD1
length: 17
V: TRBV6-6
CDR3: CASSPELLMTGNYGYTF
DNA: TGTGCCAGCAGTCCTGAATTACTAATGACAGGGAACTATGGCTACACCTTC

size: -
J: TRBJ1-2
D: -
length: 12
V: TRBV6-1
CDR3: CASSEVRYGYTF
DNA: TGTGCCAGCAGTGAAGTTCGCTACGGCTACACCTTC

size: -
J: TRBJ1-1
D: TRBD1
length: 14
V: TRBV19
CDR3: CASRGGTGNTEAFF
DNA: TGTGCCAGTAGGGGAGGGACAGGGAACACTGAAGCTTTCTTT

size: -
J: TRBJ1-3
D: -
length: 14
V: TRBV5-6
CDR3: CASSSRGSGNTIYF
DNA: TGTGCCAGCAGCTCTCGGGGGTCCGGAAACACCATATATTTT

size: -
J: TRBJ1-2
D: -
length: 15
V: TRBV19
CDR3: CASTESGGSGYGYTF
DNA: TGTGCCAGTACCGAGAGCGGGGGCAGCGGCTATGGCTACACCTTC

size: -
J: TRBJ2-1
D: -
length: 17
V: TRBV19
CDR3: CASSNPMAGTKYNEQFF
DNA: TGTGCCAGTAGTAACCCCATGGCGGGAACTAAGTACAATGAGCAGTTCTTC

size: -
J: TRBJ1-4
D: -
length: 14
V: TRBV19
CDR3: CASTRRERSEKLFF
DNA: TGTGCCAGTACCCGCAGGGAACGGAGTGAAAAACTGTTTTTT

size: many
J: TRBJ2-2
D: -
length: 14
V: TRBV19
CDR3: CASSRRENTGELFF
DNA: TGTGCCAGTAGTCGGCGGGAAAACACCGGGGAGCTGTTTTTT

size: -
J: TRBJ1-1
D: -
length: 14
V: TRBV5-1
CDR3: CASRPTGTNTEAFF
DNA: TGCGCCAGCAGACCCACAGGGACCAACACTGAAGCTTTCTTT

size: -
J: TRBJ1-1
D: -
length: 14
V: TRBV11-1
CDR3: CASSLAGGSTEAFF
DNA: TGTGCCAGCAGCTTAGCGGGGGGGAGCACTGAAGCTTTCTTT